The rows below give T cell receptor beta chains drawn from one sample of a study of human thymus T cells. Only in-frame clones appear in the TCRdb table, and some are missing; sequencing was by immunoSEQ multiplex PCR. The sample consists of about 46,000 clones, over 90% of them appearing once. Sequenced: blood. Receptors were obtained from a girl in the first two years of life with a congenital heart defect but otherwise immunologically healthy. CDR3s include the opening cysteine and the closing phenylalanine or tryptophan. The D gene is left open where the match is weak. For some rows the clone size is stated as once, few or many, or as a class when expanded; others skip it.

clone size: -; J gene: TRBJ1-2; D gene: TRBD1; V gene: TRBV5-1; CDR3 protein: CASSTGGTTPSGYTF; CDR3 DNA: TGCGCCAGCAGCACAGGGGGCACTACTCCTAGTGGCTACACCTTC
clone size: -; J gene: TRBJ2-2; D gene: TRBD2; V gene: TRBV5-1; CDR3 protein: CASSLGLAGGTGELFF; CDR3 DNA: TGCGCCAGCAGCTTGGGACTAGCGGGAGGTACCGGGGAGCTGTTTTTT
clone size: -; J gene: TRBJ1-5; D gene: -; V gene: TRBV19; CDR3 protein: CASSMNWQGNQPQHF; CDR3 DNA: TGTGCCAGTAGTATGAACTGGCAGGGCAATCAGCCCCAGCATTTT
clone size: few; J gene: TRBJ1-5; D gene: -; V gene: TRBV28; CDR3 protein: CASSLGPLPQHF; CDR3 DNA: TGTGCCAGCAGTTTAGGGCCTTTGCCCCAGCATTTT
clone size: -; J gene: TRBJ1-2; D gene: -; V gene: TRBV29-1; CDR3 protein: CSVEESQGGSYGYTF; CDR3 DNA: TGCAGCGTTGAAGAATCGCAGGGTGGGAGCTATGGCTACACCTTC
clone size: -; J gene: TRBJ1-3; D gene: TRBD1; V gene: TRBV5-1; CDR3 protein: CASSPTGGGGNTIYF; CDR3 DNA: TGCGCCAGCAGCCCAACAGGGGGCGGTGGAAACACCATATATTTT
clone size: -; J gene: TRBJ1-4; D gene: -; V gene: TRBV20-1; CDR3 protein: CSAISSEKLFF; CDR3 DNA: TGCAGTGCTATCTCATCTGAAAAACTGTTTTTT
clone size: -; J gene: TRBJ2-3; D gene: -; V gene: TRBV7-9; CDR3 protein: CASSMGRDPSTDTQYF; CDR3 DNA: TGTGCCAGCAGCATGGGCCGGGACCCCAGCACAGATACGCAGTATTTT
clone size: -; J gene: TRBJ1-2; D gene: -; V gene: TRBV6-5; CDR3 protein: CASSYSHRGGGYTF; CDR3 DNA: TGTGCCAGCAGTTACTCCCATAGGGGAGGAGGCTACACCTTC
clone size: -; J gene: TRBJ2-3; D gene: -; V gene: TRBV5-4; CDR3 protein: CASSLGGADTQYF; CDR3 DNA: TGTGCCAGCAGCTTAGGGGGTGCAGATACGCAGTATTTT
clone size: -; J gene: TRBJ2-3; D gene: TRBD2; V gene: TRBV19; CDR3 protein: CASSIAFQRDLDTQYF; CDR3 DNA: TGTGCCAGTAGTATAGCCTTCCAGCGGGACCTAGATACGCAGTATTTT
clone size: -; J gene: TRBJ2-7; D gene: TRBD2; V gene: TRBV19; CDR3 protein: CASSIFGGSVYEQYF; CDR3 DNA: TGTGCCAGTAGTATCTTCGGCGGGAGTGTTTACGAGCAGTACTTC
clone size: -; J gene: TRBJ2-5; D gene: TRBD1; V gene: TRBV10-3; CDR3 protein: CAISDVPGTGPRKTQYF; CDR3 DNA: TGTGCCATCAGTGACGTTCCTGGGACAGGCCCTAGAAAGACCCAGTACTTC
clone size: -; J gene: TRBJ1-2; D gene: TRBD1; V gene: TRBV20-1; CDR3 protein: CSARTGRSYTF; CDR3 DNA: TGCAGTGCTAGGACAGGGAGAAGCTACACCTTC
clone size: -; J gene: TRBJ1-1; D gene: -; V gene: TRBV20-1; CDR3 protein: CSAGMNTEAFF; CDR3 DNA: TGCAGTGCTGGGATGAACACTGAAGCTTTCTTT
clone size: once; J gene: TRBJ1-2; D gene: -; V gene: TRBV6-5; CDR3 protein: CASSYSGGYGYTF; CDR3 DNA: TGTGCCAGCAGTTACTCCGGGGGGTATGGCTACACCTTC
clone size: once; J gene: TRBJ2-7; D gene: TRBD1; V gene: TRBV6-6; CDR3 protein: CASNPDRDRYYEQYF; CDR3 DNA: TGTGCCAGCAATCCGGACCGGGACAGATACTACGAGCAGTACTTC
clone size: few; J gene: TRBJ1-1; D gene: -; V gene: TRBV29-1; CDR3 protein: CSVKEGRPMNTEAFF; CDR3 DNA: TGCAGCGTCAAGGAGGGACGGCCCATGAACACTGAAGCTTTCTTT
clone size: -; J gene: TRBJ1-1; D gene: -; V gene: TRBV18; CDR3 protein: CASSPAQNTEAFF; CDR3 DNA: TGTGCCAGCTCACCGGCCCAGAACACTGAAGCTTTCTTT
clone size: -; J gene: TRBJ2-5; D gene: -; V gene: TRBV2; CDR3 protein: CASSPGWEETQYF; CDR3 DNA: TGTGCCAGCAGCCCCGGGTGGGAAGAGACCCAGTACTTC
clone size: -; J gene: TRBJ2-7; D gene: -; V gene: TRBV7-2; CDR3 protein: CASSLGSYEQYF; CDR3 DNA: TGTGCCAGCAGCTTGGGGTCCTACGAGCAGTACTTC
clone size: -; J gene: TRBJ2-7; D gene: -; V gene: TRBV2; CDR3 protein: CASLGTSSYEQYF; CDR3 DNA: TGTGCCAGCCTCGGGACTTCCTCCTACGAGCAGTACTTC
clone size: -; J gene: TRBJ2-4; D gene: TRBD2; V gene: TRBV4-3; CDR3 protein: CASSQDLTSGRAGDIQYF; CDR3 DNA: TGCGCCAGCAGCCAAGATCTGACTAGCGGGAGGGCCGGAGACATTCAGTACTTC
clone size: -; J gene: TRBJ2-1; D gene: -; V gene: TRBV7-7; CDR3 protein: CASAAARGNEQFF; CDR3 DNA: TGTGCCAGCGCGGCCGCGAGAGGGAATGAGCAGTTCTTC
clone size: -; J gene: TRBJ2-2; D gene: TRBD2; V gene: TRBV5-3; CDR3 protein: CARSLVSSSGRPSTNTGELFF; CDR3 DNA: TGTGCCAGAAGCTTGGTTAGCTCTAGCGGGAGGCCGAGCACCAACACCGGGGAGCTGTTTTTT
clone size: -; J gene: TRBJ2-2; D gene: -; V gene: TRBV4-2; CDR3 protein: CASSPSDSNGNTGELFF; CDR3 DNA: TGTGCCAGCAGCCCATCCGACAGTAATGGAAACACCGGGGAGCTGTTTTTT
clone size: few; J gene: TRBJ1-2; D gene: TRBD1; V gene: TRBV7-7; CDR3 protein: CASSLAGGNSYTF; CDR3 DNA: TGTGCTAGCAGCTTAGCAGGGGGCAATAGCTACACCTTC
clone size: -; J gene: TRBJ1-6; D gene: TRBD1; V gene: TRBV10-3; CDR3 protein: CAVRQGAGSPLHF; CDR3 DNA: TGTGCCGTGAGACAGGGGGCCGGGTCACCCCTCCACTTT
clone size: -; J gene: TRBJ1-6; D gene: -; V gene: TRBV5-1; CDR3 protein: CASSLPNSPLHF; CDR3 DNA: TGCGCCAGCAGCTTGCCTAATTCACCCCTCCACTTT
clone size: -; J gene: TRBJ2-1; D gene: -; V gene: TRBV5-1; CDR3 protein: CASRDYSPYNEQFF; CDR3 DNA: TGCGCCAGCAGGGACTACTCCCCCTACAATGAGCAGTTCTTC
clone size: -; J gene: TRBJ2-7; D gene: -; V gene: TRBV29-1; CDR3 protein: CSVEGQLYEQYF; CDR3 DNA: TGCAGCGTTGAAGGGCAGCTTTACGAGCAGTACTTC
clone size: -; J gene: TRBJ1-3; D gene: TRBD1; V gene: TRBV7-2; CDR3 protein: CASSLRTGGSGNTIYF; CDR3 DNA: TGTGCCAGCAGCTTAAGGACAGGGGGATCTGGAAACACCATATATTTT
clone size: -; J gene: TRBJ1-2; D gene: -; V gene: TRBV28; CDR3 protein: CASSPRGNYGYTF; CDR3 DNA: TGTGCCAGCAGTCCCCGGGGGAACTATGGCTACACCTTC
clone size: once; J gene: TRBJ2-1; D gene: -; V gene: TRBV7-7; CDR3 protein: CASSLSLGFSYNEQFF; CDR3 DNA: TGTGCCAGCAGCTTAAGCCTGGGGTTTTCCTACAATGAGCAGTTCTTC
clone size: -; J gene: TRBJ2-2; D gene: -; V gene: TRBV4-1; CDR3 protein: CASSQVSTGELFF; CDR3 DNA: TGCGCCAGCAGCCAAGTTTCGACTGGGGAGCTGTTTTTT
clone size: -; J gene: TRBJ2-2; D gene: -; V gene: TRBV7-2; CDR3 protein: CASSLDRYTGELFF; CDR3 DNA: TGTGCCAGCAGCTTAGACCGATACACCGGGGAGCTGTTTTTT